The clone carrying this T cell receptor (beta chain) was detected only a few times. As yet, its antigen is unknown. These data originate in a study of T cell repertoires in cytomegalovirus infection. Study-wide points: Summed frequency of shared TCR beta families picked out CMV carriers who also had the relevant HLA. HLA-C-restricted CMV-specific TCR beta clonotypes were dominant in the ex vivo response.

TCRdb reprocessed the reads via MiXCR and lists one record per CDR3 protein. Of 200,000 to 300,000 distinct CDR3 sequences detected, roughly an eighth appear once; the ten largest clones hold 8.8%. Germline V gene sequence: CDR1 SGHVS, CDR2 FNYEAQ. This CDR3 contains 16 residues. With V trimmed by 4 bases and J by 0 bases, 8 bases remained unmatched. This sequence was found in a human donor in good health (CMV status not recorded). Some clones in this sample may be carry-over from other donors' samples. The chain couples TRBV7-6 to TRBJ2-7, with 8 bases identical to TRBD1. The sequencing input was PBMCs. The CDR3 DNA sequence: TGTGCCAGCAGCTCCCGACAGGGGAAAAGCTCCTACGAGCAGTACTTC. Amino acids: CASSSRQGKSSYEQYF.